This is a list of T cell receptor beta chains from one sample in a study of blood T cells in healthy people across ages. From the 5' RACE reads, TCRdb called clonotypes with MiXCR, one entry per CDR3 protein. This table has about 1.6 million distinct CDR3 sequences, roughly 30% appearing once. Specimen: blood. The receptors stem from a woman between 25 and 40 years old in good health. Each CDR3 is given with its conserved first and last residue. Fields, in order: D gene, V gene, J gene, clone size, CDR3 DNA, CDR3 protein. A D gene is named only where the DNA matches it firmly. Size is omitted from some rows. Given values are once, few, many or a class for expanded clones.

>NA|TRBV20-1|TRBJ2-7|few
TGCAGTGCTAGAGATCCAAGGACTGGGTACGAGCAGTACTTC
CSARDPRTGYEQYF
>TRBD2|TRBV2|TRBJ2-7|NA
TGTGCCAGCAGGCTAGCGGGGGAATTTTACGAGCAGTACTTC
CASRLAGEFYEQYF
>TRBD1|TRBV5-6|TRBJ1-3|NA
TGTGCCAGCAGCTCGACAGGGAATGGAAACACCATATATTTT
CASSSTGNGNTIYF
>NA|TRBV6-6|TRBJ2-4|few
TGTGCCAGCAGTCCCAAAGCCAAAAACATTCAGTACTTC
CASSPKAKNIQYF
>TRBD1|TRBV4-1|TRBJ1-1|NA
TGCGCCAGCAGCCAATGGGGACAGCAAATCCTGGGTCAGAACACTGAAGCTTTCTTT
CASSQWGQQILGQNTEAFF
>TRBD1|TRBV20-1|TRBJ2-7|NA
TGCAGTGCTAGGGGACAGGGGAAACAGCTATACGAGCAGTACTTC
CSARGQGKQLYEQYF
>NA|TRBV10-1|TRBJ2-7|NA
TGCGCCAGCAGTGAGTCGTTACTAGATCCCTACGAGCAGTACTTC
CASSESLLDPYEQYF
>NA|TRBV6-5|TRBJ2-1|many
TGTGCCAGCAGTTACGTCGCGGGGTCCTACAATGAGCAGTTCTTC
CASSYVAGSYNEQFF
>TRBD1|TRBV7-3|TRBJ1-6|NA
TGTGCCAGCAGCTTAATAGGACAGGATTATAATTCACCCCTCCACTTT
CASSLIGQDYNSPLHF
>TRBD1|TRBV12-3/TRBV12-4|TRBJ2-1|NA
TGTGCCAGCAGCTTCGGACAGGGGGCCCTAAATGAGCAGTTCTTC
CASSFGQGALNEQFF
>TRBD2|TRBV12-3/TRBV12-4|TRBJ2-3|NA
TGTGCCAGCAGACACACGGGGGGGAACGCAGATACGCAGTATTTT
CASRHTGGNADTQYF
>NA|TRBV20-1|TRBJ1-2|NA
TGCAGTGCCCCGCCCCCGGAGGGATATGGCTACACCTTC
CSAPPPEGYGYTF
>NA|TRBV11-2|TRBJ2-7|NA
TGTGCCAGCAGCTACTTTGGGCCCTACGAGCAGTACTTC
CASSYFGPYEQYF
>TRBD1|TRBV12-3/TRBV12-4|TRBJ2-5|few
TGTGCCAGCAGTTTAACAGGGGTTTCGGAGACCCAGTACTTC
CASSLTGVSETQYF
>NA|TRBV13|TRBJ2-7|many
TGTGCCAGCAGCTTAGGTCTGCCGGGTAGCTACGAGCAGTACTTC
CASSLGLPGSYEQYF
>NA|TRBV4-2|TRBJ1-2|few
TGTGCCAGCAGACTCAGAGGGGGAGTCAAGGGCTACACCTTC
CASRLRGGVKGYTF
>TRBD1|TRBV9|TRBJ1-4|NA
TGTGCCAGCAGCGGAGAAACCGGGACAGAGGAAAAACTGTTTTTT
CASSGETGTEEKLFF
>TRBD2|TRBV5-1|TRBJ2-1|NA
TGCGCCAGCAGTAAATCCCTAGCGGGACACAATGAGCAGTTCTTC
CASSKSLAGHNEQFF
>NA|TRBV4-2|TRBJ1-1|few
TGTGCCAGCAGCCAAGATTATGCGGCAGGGAACACTGAAGCTTTCTTT
CASSQDYAAGNTEAFF
>NA|TRBV4-1|TRBJ2-1|NA
TGCGCCAGCAGCCAAGACGGCGGGGGCCCCTGCAATGAGCAGTTCTTC
CASSQDGGGPCNEQFF
>TRBD2|TRBV19|TRBJ2-1|NA
TGTGCCAGTAGTATAGGGGCTAGCGGGAGATACAATGAGCAGTTCTTC
CASSIGASGRYNEQFF
>NA|TRBV12-3/TRBV12-4|TRBJ1-1|many
TGTGCCAGCAGTTTCGGGTTTGAAGCTTTCTTT
CASSFGFEAFF
>NA|TRBV12-3/TRBV12-4|TRBJ1-2|many
TGTGCCAGCAGTTTCGGGGAATATGGCTACACCTTC
CASSFGEYGYTF
>NA|TRBV7-9|TRBJ2-3|NA
TGTGCCAGCCCCGGCCAGACCACAGATACGCAGTATTTT
CASPGQTTDTQYF
>TRBD2|TRBV9|TRBJ2-5|few
TGTGCCAGCAGCCCTAGACTAGCGGGAGGTCCTCAAGAGACCCAGTACTTC
CASSPRLAGGPQETQYF
>NA|TRBV10-3|TRBJ1-4|NA
TGTGCCATCAGTGTTCGCTCCAATGAAAAACTGTTTTTT
CAISVRSNEKLFF
>TRBD1|TRBV28|TRBJ1-5|NA
TGTGCCAGCAGTTTAAAGACAGGGGCCAGCAATCAGCCCCAGCATTTT
CASSLKTGASNQPQHF
>NA|TRBV6-1|TRBJ2-7|few
TGTGCCAGCAGAGAAGGGGCCTCAAAGGAATCCTACGAGCAGTACTTC
CASREGASKESYEQYF